These 19 T cell receptor beta chains were all obtained from the same sample, sequenced in a study of cytomegalovirus exposure and HLA in healthy donors. With 60 Vbeta and 13 Jbeta primers, the PCR was carried out. Sequencing was performed with immunoSEQ multiplex PCR; in TCRdb, only in-frame clones are kept and a portion is missing. The table lists 210,000 or so clones, over 80% of them singletons, with 1.3% in the top ten. Sequencing input: PBMCs. These TCRs come from a man aged 30 to 45 in good health and CMV-seronegative.

The chain has TRBV5-1 and TRBJ1-1; TRBD1 might be the D (5 bases). The CDR3 has 16 amino acids. V was clipped by 0 bases and J by 5 bases, with 17 bases between them. CDR1 is SGHRS and CDR2 is YFSETQ in the germline V gene. The CDR3 nucleotides are TGCGCCAGCAGCTTGGTGGCCCCGACAGCGAATACTGAAGCTTTCTTT. It translates to CASSLVAPTANTEAFF.

Written as DNA, the CDR3 is TGTGCCAGAAGCTTAGGGTGCAGGGGGTTGGACACTGAAGCTTTCTTT. This codes for CARSLGCRGLDTEAFF. This rearrangement joins TRBV7-5 to TRBJ1-1; TRBD1 is taken as the D call from the table, unchecked against the DNA. TRBV7-5 corresponds to a pseudogene. The CDR3 spans 16 residues.

The chain is built from TRBV14 and TRBJ2-1, with 9 bases lining up with TRBD1. The V gene's germline CDR1 is SGHDN and CDR2 FVKESK. Trimming cost V 3 bases and J 8 bases; bases outside gene matches: 17. The CDR3 runs to 18 residues. This chain's CDR3 is CASSQTGRQGVLRDEQFF. For the CDR3, the DNA is TGTGCCAGCAGCCAGACAGGGAGACAGGGGGTATTAAGGGATGAGCAGTTCTTC.

The chain recombines TRBV11-3 with TRBJ2-6, with 8 bases identical to TRBD1. CDR1 is SGHNT, CDR2 YENEEA, per germline. Trimming removed 5 bases from V and 0 bases from J; junction bases left unmatched: 9. There are 18 residues in the CDR3. The CDR3 loop reads CASSPGTGGSSGANVLTF. The CDR3 coding sequence is TGTGCCAGCAGCCCGGGCACAGGGGGGAGCTCTGGGGCCAACGTCCTGACTTTC.

The rearrangement joins TRBV7-9 to TRBJ1-2; D unclear. The CDR3 extends over 12 amino acids. Germline V gives CDR1 SEHNR, CDR2 FQNEAQ (reference sequence). Deletions cut 1 base from V and 7 bases from J, with 7 bases between. The CDR3 DNA reads as TGTGCCAGCAGCTTAGGACCAGGTGGCTACACCTTC. Its protein is CASSLGPGGYTF.

V usage is TRBV2 and J usage is TRBJ2-7; 8 bases agree with TRBD1. Germline CDR1 and CDR2: SNHLY and FYNNEI. The CDR3 runs to 14 residues. Trimming cost V 5 bases and J 4 bases; bases outside gene matches: 7. CDR3 amino acids: CASSSGTGLYEQYF. The CDR3 DNA follows: TGTGCCAGCAGTTCCGGGACAGGCTTATACGAGCAGTACTTC. The variable domain in full, with the rest retrieved from reference TRBV2 and TRBJ2-7, is EPEVTQTPSHQVTQMGQEVILRCVPISNHLYFYWYRQILGQKVEFLVSFYNNEISEKSEIFDDQFSVERPDGSNFTLKIRSTKLEDSAMYFCASSSGTGLYEQYFGPGTRLTVT.

As to this clone: This sample includes further DNA sequences coding for the same CDR3. The chain has TRBV14 and TRBJ2-1; D call uncertain. The V end was cut by 1 base, the J end by 3 bases, with 10 bases between. The CDR3 length is 15 residues. The V gene's germline CDR1 is SGHDN and CDR2 FVKESK. The CDR3 sequence: CASSQGGRLYNEQFF. The DNA for the CDR3 is TGTGCCAGCAGCCAAGGAGGCAGACTCTACAATGAGCAGTTCTTC.

The genes are TRBV4-2 and TRBJ1-2, with 8 bases that match TRBD1. This CDR3 comprises 13 residues. J gave up 7 bases and V 9 bases, and 10 bases lay outside the gene matches. Looked up from germline, CDR1 is LGHNA and CDR2 is YNFKEQ. This chain's CDR3 is CASKTDRDFGYTF. The CDR3 DNA follows: TGTGCCAGTAAGACGGACAGGGATTTTGGCTACACCTTC.

This chain joins TRBV6-6 and TRBJ2-1, with D perhaps TRBD2 (5 bases). Germline CDR1 and CDR2: MNHNY and SVGAGI (reference sequence). The CDR3 is 12 amino acids. Trimming removed 6 bases at V and 3 bases at J, with 6 bases between. The CDR3 DNA reads TGTGCCAGCAGCGGGGACTACAATGAGCAGTTCTTC. Its translation is CASSGDYNEQFF.

The chain has TRBV7-2 and TRBJ2-1, with TRBD2 matching over 13 bases. The germline gives CDR1 SGHTA, CDR2 FQGNSA. The CDR3 totals 14 residues. The V gene end was trimmed by 5 bases and the J gene end by 10 bases; junction bases not matched to a gene: 5. The CDR3 region has the DNA TGTGCCAGCAGCCCGGGGACTAGCGGGGACGAGCAGTTCTTC. This codes for CASSPGTSGDEQFF.

The gene calls are TRBV6-1 and TRBJ1-6; 7 bases agree with TRBD1. V lost 1 base to trimming and J lost 10 bases; unmatched junction nucleotides: 7. CDR3 length: 15 amino acids. CDR1 and CDR2 (germline): MNHNS, SASEGT. In DNA, the CDR3 is TGTGCCAGCAGTGAAGGGGACAGAGCCGTGTCACCCCTCCACTTT. This translates into CASSEGDRAVSPLHF.

This rearrangement joins TRBV9 to TRBJ2-2; 7 bases are a match to TRBD1. V shed 0 bases, J shed 5 bases, and the junction held 4 bases outside the gene matches. Germline V gene lookup returns CDR1 SGDLS and CDR2 YYNGEE. The CDR3 is 15 residues long. CDR3 sequence: CASSVDRGNTGELFF. CDR3 coding DNA: TGTGCCAGCAGCGTAGACAGGGGAAATACCGGGGAGCTGTTTTTT.

This rearrangement joins TRBV7-9 to TRBJ2-7; 14 nucleotides line up with TRBD2. Trimming took 5 bases from V and 2 from J; bases not matched to a gene: 8. Per the germline V gene, CDR1 is SEHNR and CDR2 is FQNEAQ (reference sequence). CDR3 size: 17 residues. CDR3: CASSLDGGLAGAYEQYF. CDR3 DNA: TGTGCCAGCAGCCTCGACGGGGGACTAGCGGGGGCCTACGAGCAGTACTTC.

The rearrangement joins TRBV6-5 to TRBJ1-5, with D tentatively TRBD1 (6 bases). Trimming removed 5 bases from V and 3 bases from J, with 14 bases in between. The CDR3 is 15 amino acids. CDR1 MNHEY and CDR2 SVGAGI come from the germline V gene. The CDR3 region is CASSQFGQSNQPQHF. CDR3 nucleotides: TGTGCCAGCAGTCAATTCGGACAGTCCAATCAGCCCCAGCATTTT.

The genes are TRBV7-2 and TRBJ2-1; the match to TRBD1 covers 8 bases. The junction had 10 bases not matched to a gene; V was cut back by 5 bases and J by 10 bases. CDR1 and CDR2 from the germline V gene are SGHTA and FQGNSA. This CDR3 has 14 amino acids. Here the CDR3 reads CASSGDRRRWEQFF. Here the CDR3 DNA reads TGTGCCAGCAGCGGGGACAGGCGCCGATGGGAGCAGTTCTTC.

This clone has just one count. The chain is built from TRBV4-2 and TRBJ1-4; TRBD1 aligns across 7 bases. The CDR3 consists of 14 residues. With 4 bases clipped from V and 8 bases from J, the junction kept 7 bases outside the gene matches. Germline CDR1 and CDR2: LGHNA and YNFKEQ. The CDR3 reads CASSPTTGREKLFF. Written as DNA, the CDR3 is TGTGCCAGCAGCCCAACGACAGGGCGCGAAAAACTGTTTTTT.

The CDR3, as DNA: TGTGCCAGCAGCTTGGACGACAGGGTAGGGAGTAGTAAGTTCTTC. Its protein is CASSLDDRVGSSKFF. The chain couples TRBV5-6 to TRBJ2-1; 7 nucleotides agree with TRBD1. This CDR3 contains 15 residues. J lost 14 bases, V lost 0 bases, and 14 bases had no gene match. Germline CDR1 SGHDT, CDR2 YYEEEE.

The J gene is TRBJ2-7, the V gene TRBV5-1; the match to TRBD1 covers 9 bases. The V and J ends lost 4 bases and 1 base, in that order; junction bases with no gene match: 6. The CDR3 has 15 amino acids. Germline V gene sequence: CDR1 SGHRS, CDR2 YFSETQ. CDR3 nucleotides: TGCGCCAGCAGCAAGCAACAGGGGGCGTCCTACGAGCAGTACTTC. Translation gives CASSKQQGASYEQYF.

The chain couples TRBV18 to TRBJ2-7; D perhaps matches TRBD1 (6 bases). Deletions cut 1 base from V and 3 bases from J, with 13 bases between. The length of the CDR3 is 15 residues. Germline V gene sequence: CDR1 KGHSH, CDR2 LQKENI. The CDR3 DNA reads as TGTGCCAGCTCACCACAAGGACAGCCTGTCTACGAGCAGTACTTC. Residues: CASSPQGQPVYEQYF.